One and the same sample provided the 29 T cell receptor beta chains below, sequenced in a study of T cells in Graves' hyperthyroidism and ophthalmopathy. RNA transcripts gave rise to amplified TCR beta CDR3 regions. HTBI primers were used for first-round RT-PCR of the TCR CDR3. TCRdb independently ran MiXCR on the multiplex PCR reads; one entry per CDR3 protein. This table holds more than 600,000 distinct CDR3 sequences, about a sixth found once. The specimen sequenced was blood. Receptors were obtained from a man aged 18 to 29 with Graves' hyperthyroidism.

This clonotype occurred a few times. The chain joins TRBV19 to TRBJ1-5; D not resolved. Germline V gene lookup returns CDR1 LNHDA and CDR2 SQIVND (reference sequence). The CDR3 has 14 residues. V gave up 8 bases and J gave up 2 bases, with 13 bases separating them. CDR3 sequence (DNA): TGTGCCAGTCGGGGAAGCGGGGGCAATCAGCCCCAGCATTTT. Its translation: CASRGSGGNQPQHF.

In its sample, this clonotype was seen a few times. The chain is built from TRBV10-2 and TRBJ1-5; possibly TRBD1 for D (5 bases). Per germline, CDR1 WSHSY and CDR2 SAAADI. The CDR3 is 15 residues long. V was trimmed by 0 bases and J by 5 bases, leaving 11 bases between them. CDR3 coding DNA: TGCGCCAGCAGTGAGTCTTGGGGGACCTATCAGCCCCAGCATTTT. The encoded protein is CASSESWGTYQPQHF.

This clonotype occurred many times. The rearrangement uses TRBV20-1 and TRBJ2-6; no clear D. The CDR3 consists of 12 residues. V gave up 7 bases and J gave up 2 bases, with 6 bases separating them. The V gene's germline CDR1 is DFQATT and CDR2 SNEGSKA (reference sequence). In DNA, the CDR3 is TGCAGTGGTAAAACTGGGGCCAACGTCCTGACTTTC. This encodes CSGKTGANVLTF.

This sequence joins TRBV28 and TRBJ1-4, with D uncertain. Looked up from germline, CDR1 is MDHEN and CDR2 is SYDVKM. The CDR3 contains 14 residues. V was pared by 6 bases and J by 3 bases, with 11 bases between. CDR3 region: CASSGDAANEKLFF. Here the CDR3 DNA reads TGTGCCAGCAGCGGGGATGCGGCTAATGAAAAACTGTTTTTT.

This chain links TRBV20-1 with TRBJ1-4; possible D gene TRBD1, 5 bases. The V and J ends lost 0 bases and 12 bases respectively, with 23 bases between them. In germline, CDR1 is DFQATT, CDR2 SNEGSKA (reference sequence). There are 16 residues in the CDR3. CDR3 sequence: CSARDFRGGQGRELFF. Written as DNA, the CDR3 is TGCAGTGCTAGAGATTTTCGAGGTGGGCAGGGCCGCGAACTGTTTTTT.

This clonotype was seen more than once but under ten times. J is TRBJ1-1 and V is TRBV7-6; unclear D gene. Trimming removed 1 base at V and 6 bases at J, with 12 bases between. Germline V gene data show CDR1 as SGHVS and CDR2 as FNYEAQ. This CDR3 region has 14 residues. CDR3 coding DNA: TGTGCCAGCAGCTTAGGGCAAAATACCCCTGAAGCTTTCTTT. Encoded protein: CASSLGQNTPEAFF.

This clonotype was picked up many times. The chain uses TRBV27 and TRBJ2-7; D is ambiguous. This CDR3 is built from 13 residues. Germline-derived CDR1 and CDR2 are MNHEY and SMNVEV (reference sequence). Trimming removed 5 bases at V and 3 bases at J, with 11 bases between. This CDR3 reads CASSPDGRYEQYF. Written as DNA, the CDR3 is TGTGCCAGCAGTCCTGACGGACGCTACGAGCAGTACTTC.

This clonotype was counted many times. The chain links TRBV20-1 to TRBJ1-1; 7 bases are shared with TRBD1. CDR1 is DFQATT and CDR2 is SNEGSKA in the germline V gene (reference sequence). J gave up 4 bases and V 2 bases, and 7 bases lay outside the gene matches. The CDR3 covers 14 residues. The CDR3 region is CSARMTGRFTEAFF. The CDR3 DNA is TGCAGTGCTAGAATGACAGGGAGGTTCACTGAAGCTTTCTTT.

This clonotype was observed many times. This chain uses TRBV20-1 with TRBJ2-7; D remains ambiguous. Trimming removed 3 bases from V and 0 bases from J, with 9 bases in between. This CDR3 spans 13 amino acids. CDR1 and CDR2 from the germline V gene are DFQATT and SNEGSKA (reference sequence). In DNA, the CDR3 is TGCAGTGCTAGCGCCCCGGACTCCTACGAGCAGTACTTC. The encoded protein is CSASAPDSYEQYF.

This clonotype showed up just a few times. This rearrangement joins TRBV18 to TRBJ2-1; 10 bases map to TRBD2. The junction had 8 bases not matched to a gene; V was cut back by 6 bases and J by 6 bases. The CDR3 is 15 residues long. Germline V gene sequence: CDR1 KGHSH, CDR2 LQKENI. CDR3 sequence: CASSPRASGSNEQFF. The CDR3 bases are TGTGCCAGCTCCCCCCGGGCTAGCGGGAGCAATGAGCAGTTCTTC.

This clonotype was counted many times. The gene calls are TRBV20-1 and TRBJ2-3, with no clear D. CDR1 is DFQATT and CDR2 is SNEGSKA in the germline V gene (reference sequence). The germline V and J ends were trimmed by 2 bases and 0 bases, with 9 bases remaining between them. The CDR3 extends over 14 amino acids. The CDR3, as DNA: TGCAGTGCTAGACCCGATCCAAGCACAGATACGCAGTATTTT. Amino acids: CSARPDPSTDTQYF.

This clonotype was seen more than once but under ten times. The rearrangement uses TRBV24-1 and TRBJ1-5, with 8 positions matching TRBD1. Trimming took 2 bases from V and 7 from J; bases not matched to a gene: 3. Germline CDR1 reads KGHDR; CDR2 reads SFDVKD. This CDR3 region has 14 residues. The CDR3 nucleotides read TGTGCCACCAGTGATTCAGGGGGCAGACAGCCCCAGCATTTT. Encoded protein: CATSDSGGRQPQHF.

This clonotype has at least ten counts. The gene calls are TRBV27 and TRBJ1-2; the D gene is possibly TRBD1 (6 bases). CDR1 MNHEY and CDR2 SMNVEV come from the germline V gene (reference sequence). V lost 0 bases, J lost 4 bases, and 9 bases lay in between. The CDR3 is made up of 14 amino acids. For the CDR3, the DNA is TGTGCCAGCAGTTTATCCGGGGGCCCCTATGGCTACACCTTC. Its protein product is CASSLSGGPYGYTF.

The table lists this clonotype with many counts. The gene calls are TRBV27 and TRBJ2-7; possibly TRBD2 for D (6 bases). The CDR3 contains 15 residues. V gave up 7 bases and J gave up 1 base, with 17 bases separating them. Germline values: CDR1 MNHEY, CDR2 SMNVEV (reference sequence). The CDR3, as DNA: TGTGCCAGCACTCGACTAGGCGGGCAATCCTACGAGCAGTACTTC. Protein: CASTRLGGQSYEQYF.

This clonotype was counted ten times or more. The genes are TRBV7-3 and TRBJ2-1; D is unclear. The CDR3 loop spans 13 amino acids. Germline CDR1 and CDR2: SGHTA and FQGTGA. V lost 5 bases and J lost 6, with 11 bases in between. The CDR3 nucleotides are TGTGCCAGCAGCCCCGGACCTACCAATGAGCAGTTCTTC. Its protein is CASSPGPTNEQFF.

This clonotype has at least ten counts. The V call is TRBV6-1, the J call TRBJ1-6; tentatively, D is TRBD1 (6 bases). V lost 8 bases to trimming and J lost 7 bases, with 15 bases between them. This CDR3 is 14 amino acids long. Germline CDR1 reads MNHNS; CDR2 reads SASEGT. As DNA, the CDR3 is TGTGCCAGCGATATACAGGGTGGGAATTCACCCCTCCACTTT. Encoded protein: CASDIQGGNSPLHF.

The gene calls are TRBV12-3 or TRBV12-4 and TRBJ2-4; D is possibly TRBD1 (5 bases). Trimming shortened V by 7 bases and J by 6 bases, and 16 bases separated the two germline ends. This CDR3 contains 14 residues. The CDR3 loop reads CASTEQATLNIQYF. Here the CDR3 DNA reads TGTGCCAGCACTGAACAGGCTACATTAAACATTCAGTACTTC.

This clonotype was counted ten times or more. The rearrangement joins TRBV30 to TRBJ2-1; 7 positions agree with TRBD1. CDR1 GTSNPN and CDR2 SVGIG come from the germline V gene (reference sequence). The length of the CDR3 is 15 residues. With V trimmed by 2 bases and J by 0 bases, 4 bases remained unmatched. Written as DNA, the CDR3 is TGTGCCTGGAGTACAGGGGCCAACTCCTACAATGAGCAGTTCTTC. The encoded protein is CAWSTGANSYNEQFF. Together with reference TRBV30 and TRBJ2-1, the CDR3 gives the full variable domain: SQTIHQWPATLVQPVGSPLSLECTVEGTSNPNLYWYRQAAGRGLQLLFYSVGIGQISSEVPQNLSASRPQDRQFILSSKKLLLSDSGFYLCAWSTGANSYNEQFFGPGTRLTVL.

There are a few counts of this clonotype. This chain connects TRBV18 to TRBJ1-2; 7 positions match TRBD1. The junction had 8 bases not matched to a gene; V was cut back by 2 bases and J by 5 bases. This CDR3 spans 15 amino acids. In germline, CDR1 is KGHSH, CDR2 LQKENI. The CDR3 protein is CASSPGGQVYYGYTF. The DNA of the CDR3 is TGTGCCAGCTCACCAGGAGGACAGGTCTATTATGGCTACACCTTC.

The chain uses TRBV28 and TRBJ1-4; TRBD1 is a possible D gene (6 bases). V was shortened by 3 bases and J by 3 bases, with 14 bases between the two germline ends. There are 16 residues in the CDR3. Germline values: CDR1 MDHEN, CDR2 SYDVKM. CDR3 nucleotide sequence: TGTGCCAGCAGTTTCCTCTCGGGGGCAGCTAATGAAAAACTGTTTTTT. It is translated as CASSFLSGAANEKLFF.

This clonotype was seen ten or more times. This sequence joins TRBV9 and TRBJ1-1, with D tentatively TRBD1 (5 bases). V lost 0 bases, J lost 1 base, and 7 bases lay in between. This CDR3 is 14 amino acids long. The germline gives CDR1 SGDLS, CDR2 YYNGEE. The CDR3 DNA is TGTGCCAGCAGCGTAGACGGGGCGAACACTGAAGCTTTCTTT. This translates into CASSVDGANTEAFF.

This clonotype has just one count. A read error may explain this, as a much larger clone is one base away. The gene calls are TRBV10-3 and TRBJ2-7, with D possibly being TRBD1 or TRBD2 (5 bases each). Germline V lookup: CDR1 ENHRY, CDR2 SYGVKD. The CDR3 extends over 14 amino acids. V was trimmed by 6 bases and J by 7 bases, leaving 19 bases between them. CDR3: CAISEGPGNSEQYF. In DNA form, the CDR3 reads TGTGCCATCAGCGAGGGACCGGGCAATTCGGAGCAGTACTTC.

At least ten counts were recorded for this clonotype. One end of the junction does not line up with germline, which may come from a read error. The genes are TRBV5-1 and TRBJ2-7; 10 nucleotides match TRBD1. The CDR3 is made up of 14 amino acids. In germline, CDR1 is SGHRS, CDR2 YFSETQ. The CDR3 spells CASSLGQGRDEQYF. CDR3 sequence (DNA): TGTGCCAGCAGCCTGGGACAGGGGAGGGACGAGCAGTACTTC. The whole variable domain, remainder taken from reference TRBV5-1 and TRBJ2-7, is KAGVTQTPRYLIKTRGQQVTLSCSPISGHRSVSWYQQTPGQGLQFLFEYFSETQRNKGNFPGRFSGRQFSNSRSEMNVSTLELGDSALYLCASSLGQGRDEQYFGPGTRLTVT.

The rearrangement joins TRBV28 to TRBJ2-1; the D is unclear. The V end lost 3 bases, the J end lost 0 bases, and 6 bases lay between the germline ends. CDR3 length: 14 amino acids. Germline V lookup: CDR1 MDHEN, CDR2 SYDVKM. The DNA for the CDR3 is TGTGCCAGCAGTTTGGTCCCCTCCTACAATGAGCAGTTCTTC. Translation gives CASSLVPSYNEQFF.

This clonotype was recorded at least ten times. The chain combines TRBV18 with TRBJ1-5; D gene unclear. This CDR3 region has 14 residues. Germline assignment: CDR1 KGHSH and CDR2 LQKENI. V was clipped by 5 bases and J by 0 bases, with 8 bases between them. CDR3 amino acids: CASSYTGSNQPQHF. The CDR3 DNA follows: TGTGCCAGCTCATATACCGGTAGCAATCAGCCCCAGCATTTT.

This clonotype was recorded many times. The V call is TRBV11-2, the J call TRBJ2-3; 8 nucleotides match TRBD2. Germline V gives CDR1 SGHAT, CDR2 FQNNGV. The CDR3 spans 17 residues. Trimming at V came to 5 bases and at J to 3 bases, leaving 13 bases not matched to a gene. The DNA of the CDR3 is TGTGCCAGCAGCCCGGGACTAGTGGTCTCGTTTACAGATACGCAGTATTTT. Residues: CASSPGLVVSFTDTQYF.

This clonotype was seen repeatedly, ten times or more. The chain recombines TRBV3-1 with TRBJ2-3; tentatively, D is TRBD2 (5 bases). The CDR3 has 16 residues. The V end lost 3 bases, the J end lost 6 bases, and 19 bases lay between the germline ends. Germline loops: CDR1 LGHDT, CDR2 YNNKEL (reference sequence). This CDR3 reads CASSHNVGRGGDTQYF. The CDR3 coding sequence is TGTGCCAGCAGCCATAATGTCGGACGAGGCGGGGATACGCAGTATTTT.

This clonotype was seen at least ten times. V gene TRBV12-3 or TRBV12-4 combines with J gene TRBJ2-6; TRBD1 agrees at 8 bases. J gave up 6 bases and V 6 bases, and 16 bases lay outside the gene matches. The CDR3 is made up of 18 amino acids. The CDR3 DNA sequence: TGTGCCAGCAGAGAGCTGATTAACAGGGGGGAAGTGGCCAACGTCCTGACTTTC. This translates into CASRELINRGEVANVLTF.

This clonotype was seen only a few times. The genes are TRBV7-9 and TRBJ2-7, with D tentatively TRBD1 (6 bases). The CDR3 has 15 amino acids. The germline gives CDR1 SEHNR, CDR2 FQNEAQ (reference sequence). The germline V and J ends were trimmed by 1 base and 0 bases, with 10 bases remaining between them. The CDR3 bases are TGTGCCAGCAGCTTAGAGGGACATGTCTCCTACGAGCAGTACTTC. It encodes CASSLEGHVSYEQYF.